The entry below describes one T cell receptor (beta chain). Its specificity is not known. Repertoires were generated with immunoSEQ multiplex PCR, while TCRdb's copy carries only in-frame clones and drops some. The sample includes about 130,000 clones, around 83% of them seen just once. Specified time point: baseline pretreatment blood. The sample's treatment: 15 Gy SBRT to primary tumor, nephrectomy 4 weeks later. Blood was sampled at baseline, 2 weeks and 4 weeks after SBRT. Clear cell pathology was present in this patient's renal cell carcinoma. This sample stems from a study of radiation and T cells in renal cell carcinoma. Looking at the study overall: Nephrectomy followed 15 Gy stereotactic body radiation by 4 weeks.

Study findings and constraints: Top tumor clonotypes rose in blood 2 weeks post-radiation, then contracted.

CDR1 MNHEY and CDR2 SMNVEV come from the germline V gene (reference sequence). The CDR3 has 13 residues. V was pared by 2 bases and J by 11 bases, with 10 bases between. This material consisted of blood, taken from a patient whose treatment included radiotherapy and nephrectomy. This clonotype was sampled from a woman aged 55-75 years with renal cell carcinoma. This rearrangement joins TRBV27 to TRBJ1-6; no clear D. The CDR3 here is CASSLMGLAPLHF. Here the CDR3 DNA reads TGTGCCAGCAGTTTAATGGGTCTGGCACCCCTCCACTTT.